This is a list of T cell receptor beta chains from one sample in a study of blood T cell repertoires in COVID-19. Sequencing was performed with immunoSEQ multiplex PCR; in TCRdb, only in-frame clones are kept and a portion is missing. This sample has approximately 300,000 clones; about nine tenths occur once, and the top ten carry 6.5% to 8%. The source material was peripheral blood. All receptors derive from a woman aged 25 to 39 with COVID-19, enrolled during active disease. The CDR3 runs from the conserved cysteine through the conserved F or W. Fields, in order: V gene, J gene, clone size, D gene, CDR3 DNA, CDR3 protein. D genes are given only for firm matches. Expanded clones get a size class; other rows say once, few or many, or leave the size out.

TRBV19	TRBJ1-2	.	TRBD1	TGTGCCAGTAGTATGACCGGGACAGGGTTCTATGGCTACACCTTC	CASSMTGTGFYGYTF
TRBV19	TRBJ2-5	.	.	TGTGCCAGTAGTCCTGAACTAGGATCGGCCCAGTACTTC	CASSPELGSAQYF
TRBV6-6	TRBJ2-7	few	.	TGTGCCAGCAGATTAGGGGAATTCGTCGAGCAGTACTTC	CASRLGEFVEQYF
TRBV5-1	TRBJ1-1	.	TRBD1	TGCGCCAGCAGCCTTCGACAGGGGGCGGACACTGAAGCTTTCTTT	CASSLRQGADTEAFF
TRBV11-2	TRBJ2-7	once	TRBD2	TGTGCCAGCAGCTTAGTGGTAGCGGGCCTCCCTTACGAGCAGTACTTC	CASSLVVAGLPYEQYF
TRBV29-1	TRBJ2-7	.	.	TGCAGCGTTGAAGGGACAGACTCCTACGAGCAGTACTTC	CSVEGTDSYEQYF
TRBV19	TRBJ1-1	.	.	TGTGCCAGTAGTATAGGACGAGGAAACACTGAAGCTTTCTTT	CASSIGRGNTEAFF
TRBV6-5	TRBJ1-2	.	.	TGTGCCAGCAGCGGGGGGCTGGATGGCTACACCTTC	CASSGGLDGYTF
TRBV9	TRBJ2-5	.	TRBD2	TGTGCCAGCAGCGTAGTTGGCGGGAGAAGAGAGACCCAGTACTTC	CASSVVGGRRETQYF
TRBV6-4	TRBJ2-2	.	TRBD1	TGCATATGGGACAGGGTGTTTCCCGGGGAGCTGTTTTTT	CIWDRVFPGELFF
TRBV5-1	TRBJ1-2	.	.	TGCGCCAGCAGCTTGGATTCCGGGACAAGTGGCTACACCTTC	CASSLDSGTSGYTF
TRBV2	TRBJ2-2	.	.	TGTGCCAGCAGTGCCCGACAGAGCCGCGGGGAGCTGTTTTTT	CASSARQSRGELFF
TRBV10-3	TRBJ2-7	few	.	TGTGCCATCAGTGAGAGAGGCGACAGTTACGAGCAGTACTTC	CAISERGDSYEQYF
TRBV12-2	TRBJ2-7	.	.	TGTGCAAGTCGCCAAAACACCCCAGGGACTAGCGGGTCCTCCGAGCAGTACTTC	CASRQNTPGTSGSSEQYF
TRBV5-1	TRBJ2-2	once	.	TGCGCCAGCAGCGAGAGGGAACACACCGGGGAGCTGTTTTTT	CASSEREHTGELFF
TRBV30	TRBJ2-2	.	TRBD2	TGTGCCTGGAGTGTACGGCTTAGCGGGGGGGAGCTGTTTTTT	CAWSVRLSGGELFF
TRBV25-1	TRBJ1-1	.	TRBD1	TGTGCCAGCAGTGACTGGACAGGGTCGGACACTGAAGCTTTCTTT	CASSDWTGSDTEAFF
TRBV6-5	TRBJ1-6	.	.	TGTGCCAGCAGTCGGACAGATGATAATTCACCCCTCCACTTT	CASSRTDDNSPLHF
TRBV5-4	TRBJ2-1	few	TRBD2	TGTGCCACCGCCCCACTAGCGGTATACAATGAGCAGTTCTTC	CATAPLAVYNEQFF
TRBV2	TRBJ1-5	.	TRBD1	TGTGCCAGCAGTCCGGGACAGAATCAGCCCCAGCATTTT	CASSPGQNQPQHF
TRBV19	TRBJ1-5	.	.	TGTGCCAGTAGTACCTCCAGTATGTGGGGCCGTAATCAGCCCCAGCATTTT	CASSTSSMWGRNQPQHF
TRBV2	TRBJ2-7	.	TRBD1	TGTGCCAGCCTAGGACAGGGGCCAACCTACGAGCAGTACTTC	CASLGQGPTYEQYF
TRBV10-2	TRBJ2-1	.	.	TGCGCCAGCAGTGAGGGACGGGGAGGACGCCTTGAGCAGTTCTTC	CASSEGRGGRLEQFF
TRBV6-6	TRBJ2-2	.	.	TGTGCCAGCAGTGATACTTCAGGGAACACCGGGGAGCTGTTTTTT	CASSDTSGNTGELFF
TRBV10-3	TRBJ2-2	.	TRBD2	TGTGCCATCAGTGCCCATAGCGGGAGGGCCGCCGGGGAGCTGTTTTTT	CAISAHSGRAAGELFF
TRBV27	TRBJ1-5	.	.	TGTGCCAGCAACAGGTTTCCCAGCAATCAGCCCCAGCATTTT	CASNRFPSNQPQHF
TRBV11-2	TRBJ1-6	.	.	TGTGCCAGCAGACCCGTACCCGGCTATAATTCACCCCTCCACTTT	CASRPVPGYNSPLHF
TRBV28	TRBJ2-7	.	TRBD2	TGTGCCAGCAAAGAGGCAGGGGGAAACCTAGCGGGAGATGAGCAGTACTTC	CASKEAGGNLAGDEQYF
TRBV6-6	TRBJ2-5	.	.	TGTGCCAGCCGAGGGCCTGGAGAGACCCAGTACTTC	CASRGPGETQYF
TRBV2	TRBJ2-7	.	.	TGTGCCAGCAGGAGGGGGATTTACGAGCAGTACTTC	CASRRGIYEQYF
TRBV27	TRBJ2-7	once	.	TGTGCCAGCAGCCCCGTCGGCTCCTACGAGCAGTACTTC	CASSPVGSYEQYF
TRBV10-1	TRBJ2-7	.	.	TGCGCCAGCAGGCTGACTTGGGGAGGCTCCTACGAGCAGTACTTC	CASRLTWGGSYEQYF
TRBV7-2	TRBJ2-7	few	.	TGTGCCAGCAGTCGCATTGACAGTAACGAGCAGTACTTC	CASSRIDSNEQYF
TRBV4-3	TRBJ1-2	.	.	TGCGCCAGCAGCCAAGAGGCAGGGTATGACTATGGCTACACCTTC	CASSQEAGYDYGYTF